The rows below give T cell receptor beta chains drawn from one sample of a study of blood T cell repertoires in COVID-19. Clones were sequenced by immunoSEQ multiplex PCR, and TCRdb holds only the in-frame ones, with some missing. In the table there are over 35,000 clones, about 85% of which are singletons. The specimen sequenced was peripheral blood. The receptors come from a human donor in a cohort sampled during active COVID-19. Both conserved end residues are part of each CDR3. Each record gives: V gene, J gene, clone size, D gene, CDR3 DNA, CDR3 protein. A D gene is named only where the DNA matches it firmly. Clone size, where shown, is once, few, many, or a class for clones that have expanded.

TRBV4-2	TRBJ2-1	once	TRBD2	TGTGCCAGCAGACTTACGGGGGGGCCCTACAATGAGCAGTTCTTC	CASRLTGGPYNEQFF
TRBV29-1	TRBJ2-4	.	.	TGCAGCGTTGAATTGGGGGGGCTAGCCAAAAACATTCAGTACTTC	CSVELGGLAKNIQYF
TRBV18	TRBJ1-1	.	.	TGTGCCAGCTCGCCGTTAGGGGACACTGAAGCTTTCTTT	CASSPLGDTEAFF
TRBV5-5	TRBJ1-5	.	.	TGTGCCAGCAGGGCTACTAGGGAGAGCAATCAGCCCCAGCATTTT	CASRATRESNQPQHF
TRBV18	TRBJ2-7	.	.	TGTGCCAGCTCATGGCAGGGCGAGCAGTACTTC	CASSWQGEQYF
TRBV2	TRBJ2-3	.	.	TGTGCCAGCAGTGAAGACACCCGCACAGATACGCAGTATTTT	CASSEDTRTDTQYF
TRBV3-1/TRBV3-2	TRBJ2-2	once	.	TGTGCCAGCAGCCAGGGGGGATACACCGGGGAGCTGTTTTTT	CASSQGGYTGELFF
TRBV6-1	TRBJ2-5	.	TRBD2	TGTGCCAGCAGTGACCGCGGTGGCCTAGCGGGAGTAGGGGAGACCCAGTACTTC	CASSDRGGLAGVGETQYF
TRBV10-3	TRBJ2-1	.	.	TGTGCCATCAGAGGGGGGGTATTCAATGAGCAGTTCTTC	CAIRGGVFNEQFF
TRBV4-3	TRBJ1-2	.	.	TGCGCCAGCAGCCAAGAGGAGAGGCGCCATGGCTACACCTTC	CASSQEERRHGYTF
TRBV6-4	TRBJ1-6	.	TRBD1	TGTGCCAGCAGTGCCGGGACAGATAATTCACCCCTCCACTTT	CASSAGTDNSPLHF
TRBV28	TRBJ2-3	.	TRBD1	TGTGCCAGCAGACGCTCCAGGGGGCATACCAGCACAGATACGCAGTATTTT	CASRRSRGHTSTDTQYF
TRBV19	TRBJ2-3	.	.	TGTGCCAGTAGTTTTGGACAGCACGGTACGCAGTATTTT	CASSFGQHGTQYF
TRBV5-1	TRBJ1-6	.	.	TGCGCCAGCAGCTACACTACCTGGACGGAGGATTCACCCCTCCACTTT	CASSYTTWTEDSPLHF
TRBV10-2	TRBJ1-3	once	TRBD1	TGCGCCAGCAGTGAGGACAGGGTTAGAGGAAACACCATATATTTT	CASSEDRVRGNTIYF
TRBV19	TRBJ2-2	.	.	TGTGCCACGCACAGGGCCTCGTCCTTGTACGCGAACACCGGGGAGCTGTTTTTT	CATHRASSLYANTGELFF
TRBV5-1	TRBJ2-7	.	.	TGCGCCAGCAGCGTAGACGGGGGGCCCGAGCAGTACTTC	CASSVDGGPEQYF
TRBV30	TRBJ1-2	few	TRBD1	TGTGCCTGCTCCGGGACAGGGAATGGCTACACCTTC	CACSGTGNGYTF
TRBV6-6	TRBJ1-6	.	.	TGTGCCAGCAGACCTACAGGGAGGGTGCGTAATTCACCCCTCCACTTT	CASRPTGRVRNSPLHF
TRBV19	TRBJ1-1	.	TRBD1	TGTGCCAGTATGGTGCTAGGCCAGGGGGTATGGGCTGAAGCTTTCTTT	CASMVLGQGVWAEAFF
TRBV2	TRBJ2-3	.	.	TGTGCCAGTTTAGGGGCGGGGACTAGCACAGATACGCAGTATTTT	CASLGAGTSTDTQYF
TRBV5-4	TRBJ2-2	.	.	TGTGCCAGCAGCCCGGACACGAACACCGGGGAGCTGTTTTTT	CASSPDTNTGELFF
TRBV24-1	TRBJ2-7	.	.	TGTGCCACCAGTGATTTGCATGGCGACAGTTCCTACGAGCAGTACTTC	CATSDLHGDSSYEQYF
TRBV30	TRBJ2-5	.	TRBD1	TGTGCCTGGAGAAACAGGGGCTCGTACCAAGAGACCCAGTACTTC	CAWRNRGSYQETQYF
TRBV6-5	TRBJ1-2	.	.	TGTGCCAGCAGTTACTCCCGAGTCTATGGCTACACCTTC	CASSYSRVYGYTF
TRBV4-2	TRBJ1-2	.	TRBD1	TGTGCCAGCAGCCAAGACCATTCAGGGGGCGAGTATGGCTACACCTTC	CASSQDHSGGEYGYTF
TRBV9	TRBJ2-1	once	.	TGTGCCAGCAGCTTTAGCTCCTACAATGAGCAGTTCTTC	CASSFSSYNEQFF
TRBV11-2	TRBJ2-2	.	.	TGTGCCAGCCGGCGGGGATTGATCACCGGGGAGCTGTTTTTT	CASRRGLITGELFF
TRBV3-1/TRBV3-2	TRBJ2-2	.	.	TGTGCCAGCAGCCAGGCTAGCACGAACACCGGGGAGCTGTTTTTT	CASSQASTNTGELFF
TRBV3-1/TRBV3-2	TRBJ2-3	.	TRBD2	TGTGCCAGCATCCCTAGCGGGGGCCCCACAGATACGCAGTATTTT	CASIPSGGPTDTQYF
TRBV2	TRBJ1-5	.	TRBD1	TGTGCCAGCCATGCCCAGGGGGCAGGGCAGCCCCAGCATTTT	CASHAQGAGQPQHF
TRBV3-1/TRBV3-2	TRBJ1-2	.	.	TGTGCCAGCAGCCAAGGGGAGGGGCGGAACTATGGCTACACCTTC	CASSQGEGRNYGYTF
TRBV6-4	TRBJ1-6	.	.	TGTGCCAGCAGTGAAATCGCGGGGACCTATAATTCACCCCTCCACTTT	CASSEIAGTYNSPLHF
TRBV24-1	TRBJ1-1	.	.	TGTGCCACCAGTAACAGGGCGGAAGCTTTCTTT	CATSNRAEAFF
TRBV6-2/TRBV6-3	TRBJ2-7	.	.	TGTGCCAGCAGTTTTAACCGGGACAACCTCTTTTACGAGCAGTACTTC	CASSFNRDNLFYEQYF
TRBV7-9	TRBJ2-3	.	TRBD2	TGTGCCAGCAGCGAGTGGGGCCAGCGGGGCTTTTCGTATACGCAGTATTTT	CASSEWGQRGFSYTQYF
TRBV7-9	TRBJ1-5	few	.	TGTGCCAGCAGCCGCAGGGGAGGCAATCAGCCCCAGCATTTT	CASSRRGGNQPQHF
TRBV4-2	TRBJ1-1	few	TRBD1	TGTGCCAGCAGCCAAGATCTGACAGGGGCCTACACTGAAGCTTTCTTT	CASSQDLTGAYTEAFF
TRBV5-1	TRBJ1-2	.	TRBD1	TGCGCCAGCAGCCCAGGGGGCGATGGCTACACCTTC	CASSPGGDGYTF
TRBV19	TRBJ2-2	.	TRBD1	TGTGCCAGTATGCGAGTGACGGGACAGGGGTCCGGGGAGCTGTTTTTT	CASMRVTGQGSGELFF
TRBV5-5	TRBJ1-1	.	.	TGTGCCAGCAGCTCAGGACTGAGGGAAGCTTTCTTT	CASSSGLREAFF
TRBV18	TRBJ1-3	.	TRBD1	TGTGCCAGCTCACCACTTTCGACAGGGGTCGGAAACACCATATATTTT	CASSPLSTGVGNTIYF
TRBV7-2	TRBJ1-1	.	.	TGTGCCAGCAGCCTAAGACAGAGGAACACTGAAGCTTTCTTT	CASSLRQRNTEAFF
TRBV5-8	TRBJ1-2	.	TRBD1	TGTGCCAGCAGCCTCCAGCGACAGGGGGGTTTTGGCTACACCTTC	CASSLQRQGGFGYTF
TRBV10-3	TRBJ1-1	.	.	TGTGCCATCAGCGACTCGGGGGGCGGTGCTGAAGCTTTCTTT	CAISDSGGGAEAFF
TRBV24-1	TRBJ2-1	.	TRBD2	TGTGCCACCAGTGACACTAGCGGGGGGGCTGACAATGAGCAGTTCTTC	CATSDTSGGADNEQFF
TRBV24-1	TRBJ2-2	.	.	TGTGCCACCAGTGAGGCGGGTTTGACCGGGGAGCTGTTTTTT	CATSEAGLTGELFF
TRBV11-1	TRBJ2-7	.	TRBD2	TGTGCCAGCAGCTGGACTAGCGGGCTCTCCTACGAGCAGTACTTC	CASSWTSGLSYEQYF
TRBV3-1/TRBV3-2	TRBJ1-4	.	TRBD1	TGTGCCAGCAGCCAATTGACAGGGGGCGGGACTGCAACTAATGAAAAACTGTTTTTT	CASSQLTGGGTATNEKLFF
TRBV9	TRBJ1-2	.	.	TGTGCCAGCAGCGCCCCCCCTGACAGGCCACACGACTATGGCTACACCTTC	CASSAPPDRPHDYGYTF
TRBV7-2	TRBJ2-2	.	TRBD1	TGTGCCAGCAGCTCCCGGGACAGGGGGCCTTACACCGGGGAGCTGTTTTTT	CASSSRDRGPYTGELFF
TRBV2	TRBJ1-4	few	TRBD1	TGTGCCAGCAGGGGACAGGGCCTAACTAATGAAAAACTGTTTTTT	CASRGQGLTNEKLFF
TRBV6-1	TRBJ2-7	.	.	TGTGCCAGCAGTGAACCAGGGGTCTCCTACGAGCAGTACTTC	CASSEPGVSYEQYF
TRBV6-5	TRBJ2-1	.	.	TGTGCCAGCAGTACCCCGACTCGTTACAATGAGCAGTTCTTC	CASSTPTRYNEQFF